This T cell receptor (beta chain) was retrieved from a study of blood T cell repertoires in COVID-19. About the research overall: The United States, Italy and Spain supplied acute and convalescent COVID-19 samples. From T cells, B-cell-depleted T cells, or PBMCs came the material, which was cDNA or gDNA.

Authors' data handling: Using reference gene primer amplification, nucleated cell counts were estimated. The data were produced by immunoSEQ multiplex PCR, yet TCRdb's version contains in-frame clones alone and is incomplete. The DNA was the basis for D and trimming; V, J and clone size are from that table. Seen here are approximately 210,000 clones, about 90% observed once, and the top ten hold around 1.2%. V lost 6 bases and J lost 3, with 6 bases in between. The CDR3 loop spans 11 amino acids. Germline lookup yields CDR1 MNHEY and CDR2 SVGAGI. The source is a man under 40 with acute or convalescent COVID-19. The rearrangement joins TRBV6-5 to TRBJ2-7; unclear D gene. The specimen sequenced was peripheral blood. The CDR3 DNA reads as TGTGCCAGCAGCCGTAACTACGAGCAGTACTTC. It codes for CASSRNYEQYF.